A single sample is the source of the 5 T cell receptor beta chains below, sequenced in a study of tumor-infiltrating lymphocytes in oesophageal squamous cell carcinoma. Via MiXCR, TCRdb re-called the PCR reads, giving one row per CDR3 protein. Of 13,000 or so distinct CDR3 sequences in the sample, roughly 51% were seen once. The material sequenced was blood. The source is a female donor with esophageal squamous cell carcinoma.

The chain joins TRBV12-3 or TRBV12-4 to TRBJ2-1, with TRBD1 matching 10 bases. The J call may be mistaken, given a closer DNA end match to TRBJ2-5. This CDR3 is built from 13 residues. CDR3 in amino acids: CASSRDRGETQYF. The CDR3 DNA follows: TGTGCCAGCAGTAGGGACAGGGGAGAGACCCAGTACTTC.

This rearrangement joins TRBV9 to TRBJ2-1, with D unclear. The V end lost 2 bases, the J end lost 0 bases, and 6 bases lay between the germline ends. The germline V gene has CDR1 SGDLS and CDR2 YYNGEE. The CDR3 loop spans 14 amino acids. The CDR3 nucleotides are TGTGCCAGCAGCGTGTCAAGCTCCTACAATGAGCAGTTCTTC. It encodes CASSVSSSYNEQFF.

This clonotype occurred a few times. The chain has TRBV7-9 and TRBJ2-1; D not resolved. V was clipped by 5 bases and J by 8 bases, with 19 bases between them. Per germline, CDR1 SEHNR and CDR2 FQNEAQ (reference sequence). The CDR3 length is 15 residues. The CDR3, as DNA: TGTGCCAGCAGCCGGGTTGGGCCCCAGGTCCATGAGCAGTTCTTC. Translation: CASSRVGPQVHEQFF.

This clonotype showed up many times. It may be a read error: a sequence one base away is much more abundant. V is TRBV28 and J is TRBJ2-1; 9 positions match TRBD2. The J call may be mistaken, given a closer DNA end match to TRBJ2-7. The CDR3 has 16 amino acids. CDR1 and CDR2 from the germline V gene are MDHEN and SYDVKM. CDR3 sequence reads: CASSLRAGGLYNEQYF. CDR3 nucleotide sequence: TGTGCCAGCAGTTTACGAGCGGGAGGTCTCTACAATGAGCAGTACTTC.

This chain uses TRBV7-2 with TRBJ2-3; D is ambiguous. TRBJ1-2 matches the DNA end more closely, so the J call is doubtful. The CDR3 sequence is 16 residues long. Per germline, CDR1 SGHTA and CDR2 FQGNSA. CDR3 bases: TGTGCCAGCAGCTTACCCGGAAGGCAGGTGGACTATGGCTACACCTTC. Amino acids: CASSLPGRQVDYGYTF.